This is a list of T cell receptor beta chains from one sample in a study of T cell repertoires in cytomegalovirus infection. MiXCR, applied by TCRdb to the reads, yields one record per CDR3 protein. The data hold about 310,000 distinct CDR3 sequences, with more than 20% observed a single time. Antigens for these TCRs are unknown. Specimen: cultured PBMCs, collected from culture after CMV antigen stimulation. The receptors were gathered from a human donor in good health (CMV status not recorded). Some clones in this sample may be carry-over from other donors' samples. CDR3s include the opening cysteine and the closing phenylalanine or tryptophan. The D gene is left open where the match is weak. Rows may omit the clone size; those that give it use once, few, many or a size class.

J gene | clone size | V gene | D gene | CDR3 protein | CDR3 DNA
TRBJ2-1 | NA | TRBV7-9 | NA | CASGASESSYNEQFF | TGTGCCAGCGGGGCCAGCGAGAGCTCCTACAATGAGCAGTTCTTC
TRBJ1-1 | few | TRBV4-3 | NA | CASSQDRAGTEAFF | TGCGCCAGCAGCCAAGATAGGGCAGGAACTGAAGCTTTCTTT
TRBJ2-1 | NA | TRBV12-3/TRBV12-4 | TRBD1 | CASSPTGGLYNEQFF | TGTGCCAGCAGCCCGACAGGGGGCCTCTACAATGAGCAGTTCTTC
TRBJ2-6 | NA | TRBV6-1 | NA | CASKGGSSGANVLTF | TGTGCCAGCAAAGGAGGGTCCTCTGGGGCCAACGTCCTGACTTTC
TRBJ2-5 | once | TRBV9 | NA | CASSVQGQETQYF | TGTGCCAGCAGCGTACAGGGACAAGAGACCCAGTACTTC
TRBJ2-5 | many | TRBV7-2 | NA | CASSLVAGRRETQYF | TGTGCCAGCAGCTTAGTGGCGGGAAGAAGAGAGACCCAGTACTTC
TRBJ2-7 | NA | TRBV28 | TRBD2 | CASRSLDTSGNLHEQYF | TGTGCCAGCAGATCCTTAGACACTAGCGGGAATCTCCACGAGCAGTACTTC
TRBJ1-2 | few | TRBV4-1 | NA | CASSPTGTDLYGYTF | TGCGCCAGCAGCCCCACCGGGACGGATCTCTATGGCTACACCTTC
TRBJ1-5 | many | TRBV7-2 | TRBD1 | CASSSGQGVNQPQHF | TGTGCCAGCAGCTCGGGACAGGGGGTGAATCAGCCCCAGCATTTT
TRBJ1-1 | NA | TRBV2 | NA | CASSGAGGAEAFF | TGTGCCAGCAGCGGAGCCGGAGGGGCTGAAGCTTTCTTT
TRBJ2-1 | NA | TRBV28 | TRBD2 | CASSYLAGEPNNEQFF | TGTGCCAGCAGCTACTTAGCGGGAGAGCCTAACAATGAGCAGTTCTTC
TRBJ1-1 | many | TRBV7-2 | NA | CASSFQGRGTEAFF | TGTGCCAGCAGCTTTCAGGGGAGAGGCACTGAAGCTTTCTTT
TRBJ2-6 | NA | TRBV15 | NA | CATSPPFSGANVLTF | TGTGCCACCAGCCCACCTTTCTCTGGGGCCAACGTCCTGACTTTC
TRBJ2-7 | NA | TRBV4-2 | TRBD1 | CASSSRDRGQYEQYF | TGTGCCAGCAGCAGCCGGGACAGGGGGCAGTACGAGCAGTACTTC
TRBJ2-2 | few | TRBV6-1 | NA | CASRPGWQLTGELFF | TGTGCCAGCAGGCCGGGGTGGCAGCTCACCGGGGAGCTGTTTTTT
TRBJ2-3 | NA | TRBV6-2/TRBV6-3 | NA | CASRPPGTTDTQYF | TGTGCCAGCAGGCCCCCGGGGACCACAGATACGCAGTATTTT
TRBJ2-1 | NA | TRBV4-2 | TRBD2 | CASSQRPGTSGNNEQFF | TGTGCCAGCAGCCAGAGGCCAGGGACTAGCGGAAACAATGAGCAGTTCTTC
TRBJ2-2 | medium-sized | TRBV7-9 | TRBD1 | CASSLRQGADTGELFF | TGTGCCAGCAGCTTGCGACAGGGGGCCGACACCGGGGAGCTGTTTTTT
TRBJ1-2 | NA | TRBV4-1 | NA | CASSQVPENYGYTF | TGCGCCAGCAGCCAAGTGCCAGAGAACTATGGCTACACCTTC
TRBJ2-3 | many | TRBV7-6 | NA | CASSSNTLPDTQYF | TGTGCCAGCAGCTCTAATACCCTCCCAGATACGCAGTATTTT
TRBJ2-3 | NA | TRBV27 | NA | CASSPYPTPPDTQYF | TGTGCCAGCAGTCCGTACCCGACCCCCCCAGATACGCAGTATTTT
TRBJ2-5 | NA | TRBV5-1 | TRBD1 | CASSPGDRGQETQYF | TGCGCCAGCAGCCCCGGGGACAGGGGACAAGAGACCCAGTACTTC
TRBJ1-5 | NA | TRBV7-2 | NA | CASSPHEQGNQPQHF | TGTGCCAGCAGCCCCCATGAGCAGGGCAATCAGCCCCAGCATTTT
TRBJ2-2 | many | TRBV7-9 | NA | CASSLDNRGPHPSQTGELFF | TGTGCCAGCAGCCTTGATAATCGCGGCCCCCACCCATCGCAGACCGGGGAGCTGTTTTTT
TRBJ1-4 | NA | TRBV28 | TRBD1 | CASSFEGAANEKLFF | TGTGCCAGCAGTTTTGAGGGGGCTGCTAATGAAAAACTGTTTTTT
TRBJ2-1 | few | TRBV12-3/TRBV12-4 | TRBD2 | CASRPGTSGRLSYNEQFF | TGTGCCAGCAGGCCCGGGACTAGCGGGAGGCTTTCCTACAATGAGCAGTTCTTC
TRBJ1-2 | few | TRBV5-4 | NA | CASSFRTGSANYGYTF | TGTGCCAGCAGCTTCCGTACAGGGAGTGCAAACTATGGCTACACCTTC
TRBJ1-1 | many | TRBV7-8 | NA | CASSFGAPTGHTEAFF | TGTGCCAGCAGCTTTGGGGCCCCCACGGGGCACACTGAAGCTTTCTTT
TRBJ2-1 | few | TRBV7-2 | TRBD1 | CAKANDRGRPNEQFF | TGTGCCAAAGCCAATGACAGGGGGCGACCCAATGAGCAGTTCTTC
TRBJ2-7 | few | TRBV10-3 | NA | CAISEAGTSLYEQYF | TGTGCCATCAGTGAGGCCGGGACGTCACTCTACGAGCAGTACTTC
TRBJ1-1 | NA | TRBV7-9 | NA | CASSQDTHEHTEAFF | TGTGCCAGCAGCCAAGACACGCATGAACACACTGAAGCTTTCTTT
TRBJ2-3 | many | TRBV7-3 | TRBD2 | CASSPGTSGRRDTQYF | TGTGCCAGCAGCCCCGGGACTAGCGGGAGGAGGGATACGCAGTATTTT
TRBJ2-1 | many | TRBV14 | TRBD2 | CASSQGGSPPREQFF | TGTGCCAGCAGCCAAGGCGGGAGTCCCCCCCGGGAGCAGTTCTTC
TRBJ2-7 | many | TRBV7-8 | NA | CASREGAISPYEQYF | TGTGCCAGCAGGGAGGGGGCCATCTCCCCCTACGAGCAGTACTTC
TRBJ2-2 | NA | TRBV20-1 | NA | CSAIPGAYTGELFF | TGCAGTGCCATCCCTGGCGCTTACACCGGGGAGCTGTTTTTT
TRBJ2-5 | many | TRBV7-2 | NA | CASQLQTGQETQYF | TGTGCCAGCCAGCTCCAAACAGGCCAAGAGACCCAGTACTTC
TRBJ2-7 | NA | TRBV7-2 | NA | CASSWTLEEQYF | TGTGCCAGCAGTTGGACGCTGGAGGAGCAGTACTTC
TRBJ2-5 | NA | TRBV20-1 | TRBD2 | CSADPGTSGQETQYF | TGCAGTGCTGACCCAGGGACTAGCGGCCAAGAGACCCAGTACTTC
TRBJ2-3 | many | TRBV20-1 | TRBD2 | CSARPNLGLAGGPWHF | TGCAGTGCTAGACCTAATCTCGGACTAGCGGGAGGGCCTTGGCATTTT
TRBJ2-1 | NA | TRBV6-5 | TRBD1 | CASSYSGTGFLDLPNEQFF | TGTGCCAGCAGTTACTCGGGGACAGGTTTCCTGGACTTGCCCAATGAGCAGTTCTTC
TRBJ1-2 | few | TRBV28 | NA | CASSLGDTRGYTF | TGTGCCAGCAGTTTAGGGGATACTCGTGGCTACACCTTC
TRBJ2-7 | NA | TRBV12-3/TRBV12-4 | TRBD1 | CASSLRTGGGEQYF | TGTGCCAGCAGTTTAAGGACAGGGGGAGGCGAGCAGTACTTC
TRBJ2-2 | many | TRBV2 | NA | CASSLSGPNTGELFF | TGTGCCAGCAGTCTCAGCGGGCCGAACACCGGGGAGCTGTTTTTT
TRBJ1-3 | NA | TRBV20-1 | TRBD1 | CSAVGQGSFNTIYF | TGCAGTGCCGTGGGACAGGGTAGTTTCAACACCATATATTTT
TRBJ2-5 | once | TRBV15 | NA | CATSSLKEGAGETQYF | TGTGCCACCAGCAGTTTAAAGGAGGGGGCGGGGGAGACCCAGTACTTC
TRBJ2-3 | many | TRBV7-2 | NA | CASRGGGADTQYF | TGTGCCAGCAGGGGAGGGGGGGCAGATACGCAGTATTTT
TRBJ2-5 | many | TRBV7-2 | TRBD1 | CASSQTGGRTQYF | TGTGCCAGCAGCCAGACAGGGGGTAGGACCCAGTACTTC
TRBJ2-3 | NA | TRBV7-3 | TRBD2 | CASSSASGSRTDTQYF | TGTGCCAGCAGCTCCGCTAGCGGGAGTAGGACAGATACGCAGTATTTT
TRBJ1-1 | NA | TRBV12-3/TRBV12-4 | NA | CASSYGYSEAFF | TGTGCCAGCAGTTACGGATATTCTGAAGCTTTCTTT
TRBJ2-3 | once | TRBV14 | NA | CASSQFSTDTQYF | TGTGCCAGCAGCCAATTTTCCACAGATACGCAGTATTTT